The sequence of this T cell receptor beta chain was determined in a study of shared clonotypes between healthy human individuals. The naive CD8 fraction comprised CD45RO-negative cells positively selected for CCR7 and excluded terminally differentiated effector memory CD45RA+ cells. Per the germline V gene, CDR1 is ENHRY and CDR2 is SYGVKD. V was shortened by 8 bases and J by 4 bases, with 9 bases between the two germline ends. The CDR3 has 12 residues. Only in-frame clones appear in the TCRdb table, and some are missing; sequencing was by immunoSEQ multiplex PCR. The table lists about 2.2 million clones, under 95% of them singletons.

Specimen: naive CD8+ T cells from PBMCs. The chain has TRBV10-3 and TRBJ2-1, with a tentative D call TRBD2 (6 bases). The TCR originated in a man between 18 and 35 years old in good health. Some clones in this sample may be carry-over from other donors' samples. This chain's CDR3 is CAILTSYNEQFF. The DNA for the CDR3 is TGTGCCATCCTGACTAGTTACAATGAGCAGTTCTTC.